These T cell receptor beta chains were read from a single sample in a study of CD8 T cells in ankylosing spondylitis. TCRdb passed the 5' RACE reads through MiXCR, listing each CDR3 protein once. The sample holds approximately 140,000 distinct CDR3 sequences, 40% to 50% seen once. The sequencing input was synovial fluid, either unsorted or a sorted T cell fraction (not recorded which). The receptors derive from a male donor with ankylosing spondylitis. The CDR3 runs from the conserved cysteine through the conserved F or W. Each record gives: clone size, CDR3 length, D gene, J gene, V gene, CDR3 protein, CDR3 DNA. A D gene is named only where the DNA matches it firmly. Not all rows give a size; the values are once, few, many and, for expanded clones, a class.

>-|14|-|TRBJ1-1|TRBV29-1
CSVGGIEVGTEAFF
TGCAGCGTTGGTGGGATCGAGGTTGGGACTGAAGCTTTCTTT
>few|12|-|TRBJ1-6|TRBV7-9
CASSLRLSPLHF
TGTGCCAGCAGCTTACGTCTCTCACCCCTCCACTTT
>-|15|TRBD2|TRBJ2-1|TRBV4-1
CASSPRESSYNEQFF
TGCGCCAGCAGCCCGCGGGAGTCGTCCTACAATGAGCAGTTCTTC
>-|16|-|TRBJ2-2|TRBV9
CASSPTPGPNMGELFF
TGTGCCAGCAGCCCGACTCCCGGACCTAACATGGGGGAGCTGTTTTTT
>few|15|-|TRBJ1-1|TRBV19
CASSIGLLPDTEAFF
TGTGCCAGTAGTATAGGGTTGCTGCCGGATACTGAAGCTTTCTTT
>-|12|-|TRBJ2-7|TRBV10-3
CAIMAGAREQYF
TGTGCCATCATGGCAGGAGCGCGCGAGCAGTACTTC
>few|16|TRBD2|TRBJ2-1|TRBV25-1
CASSGEAGLERNEQFF
TGTGCCAGCAGTGGTGAGGCGGGACTAGAAAGGAATGAGCAGTTCTTC
>-|17|-|TRBJ1-6|TRBV7-2
CASSSRGTGRYNSPLHF
TGTGCCAGCAGCTCCCGCGGGACGGGGCGGTATAATTCACCCCTCCACTTT
>-|13|-|TRBJ1-1|TRBV12-3/TRBV12-4
CASSPLWATEAFF
TGTGCCAGCAGTCCCTTATGGGCGACTGAAGCTTTCTTT
>-|17|TRBD2|TRBJ2-3|TRBV7-2
CASSLVGGLAGTDTQYF
TGTGCCAGCAGCTTAGTTGGGGGACTAGCCGGCACAGATACGCAGTATTTT
>-|15|TRBD2|TRBJ2-1|TRBV14
CASSQVSGMYNEQFF
TGTGCCAGCAGCCAAGTTAGCGGGATGTACAATGAGCAGTTCTTC
>-|15|TRBD2|TRBJ2-7|TRBV4-3
CASSSPGTRDYEQYF
TGCGCCAGCAGCTCCCCCGGGACTAGGGACTACGAGCAGTACTTC
>-|15|-|TRBJ2-1|TRBV6-5
CASSYSFSGGNEQFF
TGTGCCAGCAGTTACTCATTCTCGGGTGGGAATGAGCAGTTCTTC
>once|15|TRBD1|TRBJ1-2|TRBV4-1
CASSHEPGGSYGYTF
TGCGCCAGCAGCCACGAACCAGGGGGTTCCTATGGCTACACCTTC
>-|17|TRBD2|TRBJ2-1|TRBV20-1
CSARGLAGGFIYNEQFF
TGCAGTGCTAGGGGACTAGCGGGGGGCTTTATATACAATGAGCAGTTCTTC
>once|15|-|TRBJ1-5|TRBV12-3/TRBV12-4
CASSTRGGWNQPQHF
TGTGCCAGCAGCACGAGGGGGGGATGGAATCAGCCCCAGCATTTT
>few|16|-|TRBJ1-2|TRBV4-1
CASSQELSTGDYGYTF
TGCGCCAGCAGCCAAGAACTGTCGACAGGAGACTATGGCTACACCTTC
>-|14|TRBD2|TRBJ2-5|TRBV6-1
CASRGLAAQETQYF
TGTGCCAGCAGGGGACTAGCTGCGCAAGAGACCCAGTACTTC
>-|16|TRBD1|TRBJ2-7|TRBV4-1
CASSHPGQVYSYEQYF
TGCGCCAGCAGCCACCCGGGACAGGTCTACTCCTACGAGCAGTACTTC
>-|16|-|TRBJ2-3|TRBV25-1
CASSELEGRVTDTQYF
TGTGCCAGCAGTGAATTGGAGGGCAGGGTGACAGATACGCAGTATTTT
>-|14|-|TRBJ2-2|TRBV6-4
CASSDSDSTGELFF
TGTGCCAGCAGTGACTCGGACTCAACCGGGGAGCTGTTTTTT
>-|13|-|TRBJ2-5|TRBV28
CASSLSGQETQYF
TGTGCCAGCAGTTTGTCGGGACAAGAGACCCAGTACTTC
>few|17|TRBD2|TRBJ2-2|TRBV4-1
CASSPVPTSGSWGELFF
TGCGCCAGCAGCCCCGTTCCGACTAGCGGGAGTTGGGGGGAGCTGTTTTTT
>many|15|-|TRBJ2-1|TRBV9
CASSEGVAEYNEQFF
TGTGCCAGCAGCGAGGGGGTAGCGGAGTACAATGAGCAGTTCTTC
>-|13|TRBD2|TRBJ2-1|TRBV18
CASSPIAGNEQFF
TGTGCCAGCTCACCAATAGCGGGCAATGAGCAGTTCTTC
>many|15|-|TRBJ2-1|TRBV20-1
CSARTLAEVIDEQFF
TGCAGTGCTAGAACACTAGCAGAAGTGATCGATGAGCAGTTCTTC
>-|14|TRBD1|TRBJ2-2|TRBV20-1
CSAGTGWPTGELFF
TGCAGTGCTGGGACAGGCTGGCCTACCGGGGAGCTGTTTTTT
>-|16|TRBD1|TRBJ2-7|TRBV24-1
CATSVPGTVGTYEQYF
TGTGCCACCAGTGTCCCCGGGACAGTGGGCACCTACGAGCAGTACTTC
>-|12|-|TRBJ2-3|TRBV28
CASIRGTDTQYF
TGTGCCAGCATACGAGGCACAGATACGCAGTATTTT
>-|17|TRBD1|TRBJ2-6|TRBV10-3
CAISGDRGSSGANVLTF
TGTGCCATCAGTGGCGACAGGGGTAGCTCTGGGGCCAACGTCCTGACTTTC
>few|14|TRBD1|TRBJ2-7|TRBV6-1
CASRRGTGGYEQYF
TGTGCCAGCAGAAGGGGGACAGGGGGCTACGAGCAGTACTTC
>few|15|-|TRBJ2-7|TRBV6-5
CASSYPSDSSYEQYF
TGTGCCAGCAGTTACCCTTCCGACAGTTCCTACGAGCAGTACTTC
>-|14|-|TRBJ2-7|TRBV28
CASSPRWLTYEQYF
TGTGCCAGCAGTCCCCGGTGGCTTACGTACGAGCAGTACTTC
>few|13|TRBD1|TRBJ2-7|TRBV28
CASTGTGKIGQYF
TGTGCCAGCACAGGGACAGGGAAAATAGGGCAGTACTTC
>once|13|-|TRBJ2-7|TRBV20-1
CSASRGRPYEQYF
TGCAGTGCTAGTAGGGGGAGGCCCTACGAGCAGTACTTC
>-|13|TRBD2|TRBJ2-5|TRBV6-1
CASSRLAEETQYF
TGTGCCAGCAGCCGACTAGCGGAAGAGACCCAGTACTTC
>-|16|-|TRBJ2-2|TRBV25-1
CASSEGHYPNTGELFF
TGTGCCAGCAGTGAAGGGCACTACCCGAACACCGGGGAGCTGTTTTTT
>-|13|-|TRBJ1-2|TRBV20-1
CSAPGRLLDGYTF
TGCAGTGCCCCGGGACGGCTTCTGGATGGCTACACCTTC
>once|17|TRBD1|TRBJ1-5|TRBV12-3/TRBV12-4
CASSLTGGEGSNQPQHF
TGTGCCAGCAGTTTAACAGGGGGCGAGGGGAGCAATCAGCCCCAGCATTTT
>-|14|-|TRBJ1-1|TRBV25-1
CASSLGPRGTEAFF
TGTGCCAGCAGTCTCGGGCCTCGAGGCACTGAAGCTTTCTTT
>once|17|-|TRBJ2-4|TRBV4-1
CASSPHPETGLKNIQYF
TGCGCCAGCAGCCCCCACCCCGAGACAGGCCTCAAAAACATTCAGTACTTC
>-|14|TRBD1|TRBJ2-7|TRBV12-3/TRBV12-4
CASSWDRASYEQYF
TGTGCCAGCAGTTGGGACAGGGCGTCCTACGAGCAGTACTTC
>-|11|-|TRBJ2-7|TRBV2
CASSDGNEQYF
TGTGCCAGCAGTGACGGGAACGAGCAGTACTTC
>-|12|-|TRBJ2-7|TRBV29-1
CSVEASSYEQYF
TGCAGCGTTGAAGCCAGCTCCTACGAGCAGTACTTC
>many|17|TRBD2|TRBJ2-1|TRBV20-1
CSARDSGLAGYYNEQFF
TGCAGTGCTAGAGATTCAGGACTAGCGGGATACTACAATGAGCAGTTCTTC
>-|11|-|TRBJ1-1|TRBV20-1
CSASGPNKAFF
TGCAGTGCATCCGGGCCGAACAAAGCTTTCTTT
>few|15|-|TRBJ2-3|TRBV7-2
CASSYGTGHTDTQYF
TGTGCCAGCAGCTACGGGACGGGACACACAGATACGCAGTATTTT
>-|15|TRBD1|TRBJ2-7|TRBV7-9
CASSFPDRGKNEQYF
TGTGCCAGCAGCTTCCCGGACAGGGGGAAAAACGAGCAGTACTTC
>-|15|TRBD1|TRBJ2-5|TRBV28
CASSRGDRVRETQYF
TGTGCCAGCAGTCGGGGGGACAGGGTTCGGGAGACCCAGTACTTC
>few|15|TRBD1|TRBJ2-2|TRBV28
CASSHGTGVFRELFF
TGTGCCAGCAGTCACGGGACAGGGGTGTTCCGGGAGCTGTTTTTT
>-|13|-|TRBJ2-7|TRBV7-9
CASSHGNSYEQYF
TGTGCCAGCAGCCACGGGAACTCCTACGAGCAGTACTTC
>-|17|-|TRBJ2-2|TRBV10-3
CAISESIFLPNTGELFF
TGTGCCATCAGTGAGTCGATATTTTTACCGAACACCGGGGAGCTGTTTTTT
>few|12|-|TRBJ2-7|TRBV30
CAWSPGGYEQYF
TGTGCCTGGTCTCCTGGGGGTTACGAGCAGTACTTC